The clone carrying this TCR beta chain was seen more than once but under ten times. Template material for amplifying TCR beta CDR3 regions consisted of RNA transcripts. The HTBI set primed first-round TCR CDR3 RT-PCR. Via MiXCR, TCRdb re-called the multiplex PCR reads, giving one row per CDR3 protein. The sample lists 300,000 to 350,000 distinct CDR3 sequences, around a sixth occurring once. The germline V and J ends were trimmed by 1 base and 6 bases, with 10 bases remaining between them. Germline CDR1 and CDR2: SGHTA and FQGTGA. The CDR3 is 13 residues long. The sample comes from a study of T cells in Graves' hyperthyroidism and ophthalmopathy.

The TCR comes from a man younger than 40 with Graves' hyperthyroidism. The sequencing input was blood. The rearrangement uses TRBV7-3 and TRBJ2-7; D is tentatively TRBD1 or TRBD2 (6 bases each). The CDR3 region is CASSLRGAREQYF. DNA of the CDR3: TGTGCCAGCAGCTTAAGGGGGGCCCGCGAGCAGTACTTC.